This paragraph reports one T cell receptor beta chain. No cognate antigen has been identified for it. One base away there is no much larger clone; base qualities are not given. The entry originates in a study of T cells in localized non-small cell lung cancer (TCRdb year 2020). The study in broad terms: The study analyzed T cell repertoires of 236 early-stage NSCLC patients, comparing tumors and uninvolved tumor-adjacent lungs. The cohort comprised 236 treatment-naïve NSCLC patients with resected, localized lung tumors. Of the NSCLC patients, around 130 were male and approximately 100 were female, and the mean age was about 69 years. The investigation overall reported the following: Longer overall survival was associated with higher blood T cell density, whereas shorter survival was associated with higher adjacent-lung clonality. A median of around 57 of the top 100 tumor clones were detected in paired uninvolved adjacent lung, and some 29 of these tumor clones were also found among the top 100 clones of the paired uninvolved adjacent lung. Because the study design was exploratory, TCR variables were selected using unadjusted p-values without false-discovery rate correction. Uninvolved tumor-adjacent lung showed the highest T cell clonality, higher than tumor, which suggests more focused antigenic responses in the uninvolved tumor-adjacent lung. Multi-region tumor sequencing was not performed, so intratumor heterogeneity could not be excluded.

The immunoSEQ Assay was used to sequence TCR beta CDR3 regions from DNA. In the original analysis: To compute T cell density, TCR beta template counts were normalized to usable DNA, which was estimated by amplifying housekeeping genes. Richness was estimated using the preseqR package, with extrapolation to 400,000 templates for PBMC samples and to 120,000 templates for tissue samples. Clonality was defined as one minus Pielou's evenness. To identify tissue-enriched TCRs, differential abundance testing was run on productive amino-acid clonotypes with a minimum total count of 5 and an alpha of 0.1. Repertoire overlap between compartments was quantified with the Jaccard Index and Morisita Overlap Index. TCR beta CDR3s were clustered by GLIPH together with public tetramer-defined viral CDR3s, and at least three viral sequences plus V-gene enrichment were required for viral motifs. Imported from immuneACCESS, the table was reduced by TCRdb to in-frame sequences with V and J called. These copies leave out some clones; in studies compared against another copy, an unresolved V gene accounts for under half, and the cause of the remainder is not known. The V and J calls and the clone size are those of that table, but D and trimming were determined from the DNA. The sample table contains approximately 45,000 clones; only one count was recorded for around 86% of them. The ten biggest clones cover about 15% of the sample.

The germline V gene (reference sequence) gives CDR1 as GTSNPN and CDR2 as SVGIG. The V and J ends are trimmed by 2 bases and 0 bases, leaving 31 bases between them. Counted from cysteine to phenylalanine, this CDR3 has 21 amino acids. The kept DNA is CDR3 alone, 63 bases in frame from the first base. At diagnosis, tumor, uninvolved tumor-adjacent lung and peripheral blood were collected and then preserved as a mix of FFPE and fresh-frozen material. For TCR repertoire profiling, blood samples were analyzed in the form of peripheral blood mononuclear cells. This receptor was taken from a man aged 40-75 years with stage III lung adenocarcinoma. The material sequenced was peripheral blood mononuclear cells, taken before any cancer treatment. The chain couples TRBV30 to TRBJ1-1; the D gene assignment is ambiguous. The CDR3 is CAWSRKAIGQDVVPMNTEAFF. The base sequence is TGTGCCTGGAGTAGGAAAGCCATAGGGCAGGACGTAGTGCCTATGAACACTGAAGCTTTCTTT.